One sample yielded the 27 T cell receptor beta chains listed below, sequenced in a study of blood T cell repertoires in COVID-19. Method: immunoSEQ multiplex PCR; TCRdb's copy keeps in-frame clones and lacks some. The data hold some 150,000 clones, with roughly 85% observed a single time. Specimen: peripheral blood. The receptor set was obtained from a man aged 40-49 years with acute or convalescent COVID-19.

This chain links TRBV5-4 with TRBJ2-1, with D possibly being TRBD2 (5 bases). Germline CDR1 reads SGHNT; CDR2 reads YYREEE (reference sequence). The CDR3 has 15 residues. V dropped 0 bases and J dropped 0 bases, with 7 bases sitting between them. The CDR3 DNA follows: TGTGCCAGCAGCTTGGGAGGGTTCTCCTACAATGAGCAGTTCTTC. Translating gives CASSLGGFSYNEQFF.

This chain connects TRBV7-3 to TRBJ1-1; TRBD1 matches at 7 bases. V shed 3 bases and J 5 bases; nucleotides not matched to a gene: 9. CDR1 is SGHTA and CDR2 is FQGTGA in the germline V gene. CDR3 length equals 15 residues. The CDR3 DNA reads TGTGCCAGCAGCTTCCAGGGGGGCGCCGGGACTGAAGCTTTCTTT. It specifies CASSFQGGAGTEAFF.

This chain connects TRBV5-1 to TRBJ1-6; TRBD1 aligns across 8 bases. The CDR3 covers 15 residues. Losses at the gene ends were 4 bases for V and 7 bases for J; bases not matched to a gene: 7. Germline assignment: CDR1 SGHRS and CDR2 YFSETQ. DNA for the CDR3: TGCGCCAGCAGCGTGACCGGGACAGGAAATTCACCCCTCCACTTT. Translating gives CASSVTGTGNSPLHF.

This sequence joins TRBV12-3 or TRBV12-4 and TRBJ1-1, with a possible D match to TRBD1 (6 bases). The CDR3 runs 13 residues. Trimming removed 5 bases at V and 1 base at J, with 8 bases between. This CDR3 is CASSQDRNTEAFF. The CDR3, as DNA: TGTGCCAGCAGTCAGGACAGGAACACTGAAGCTTTCTTT.

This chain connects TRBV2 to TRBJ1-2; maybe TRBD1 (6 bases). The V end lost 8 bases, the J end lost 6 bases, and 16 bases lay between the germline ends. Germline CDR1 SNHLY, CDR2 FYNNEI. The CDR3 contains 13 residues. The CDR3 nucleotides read TGTGCCAGCCCCCCCAGGGGAAGGGATGGCTACACCTTC. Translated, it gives CASPPRGRDGYTF.

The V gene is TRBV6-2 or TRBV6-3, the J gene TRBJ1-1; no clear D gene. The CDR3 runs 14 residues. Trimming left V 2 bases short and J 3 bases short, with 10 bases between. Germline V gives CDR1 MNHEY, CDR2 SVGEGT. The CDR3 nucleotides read TGTGCCAGCAGTTACGCAGGTACCTACACTGAAGCTTTCTTT. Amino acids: CASSYAGTYTEAFF.

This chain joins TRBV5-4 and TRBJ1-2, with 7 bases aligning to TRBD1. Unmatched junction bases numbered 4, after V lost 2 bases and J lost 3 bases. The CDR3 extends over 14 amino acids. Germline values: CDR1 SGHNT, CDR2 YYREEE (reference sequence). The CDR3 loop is CASSLRQGDYGYTF. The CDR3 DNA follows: TGTGCCAGCAGCTTAAGACAGGGAGACTATGGCTACACCTTC.

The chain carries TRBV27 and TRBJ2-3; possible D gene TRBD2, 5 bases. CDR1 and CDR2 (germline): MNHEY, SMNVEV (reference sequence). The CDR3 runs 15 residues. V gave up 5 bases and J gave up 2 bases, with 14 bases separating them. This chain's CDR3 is CASSPLGEITDTQYF. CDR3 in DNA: TGTGCCAGCAGTCCACTGGGAGAAATCACAGATACGCAGTATTTT.

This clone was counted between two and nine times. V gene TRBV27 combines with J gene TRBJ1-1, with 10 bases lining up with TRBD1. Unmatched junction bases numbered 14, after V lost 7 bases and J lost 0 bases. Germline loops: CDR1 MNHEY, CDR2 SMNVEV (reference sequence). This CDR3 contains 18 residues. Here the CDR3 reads CASIPTDRGLGMNTEAFF. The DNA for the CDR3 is TGTGCCAGCATTCCCACCGACAGGGGGCTAGGGATGAACACTGAAGCTTTCTTT.

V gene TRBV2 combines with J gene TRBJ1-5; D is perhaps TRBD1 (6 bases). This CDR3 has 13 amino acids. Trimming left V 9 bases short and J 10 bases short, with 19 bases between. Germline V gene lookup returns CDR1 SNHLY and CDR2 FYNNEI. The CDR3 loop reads CASGGGQPGPQHF. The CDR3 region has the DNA TGTGCCAGTGGAGGAGGACAGCCCGGACCCCAGCATTTT.

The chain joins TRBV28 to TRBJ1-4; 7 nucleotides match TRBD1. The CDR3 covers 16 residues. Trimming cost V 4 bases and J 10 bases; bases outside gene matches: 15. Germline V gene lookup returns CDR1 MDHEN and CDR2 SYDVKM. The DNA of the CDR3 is TGTGCCAGCAGTTCGCCGAGGGACAGCCTTCTAGGAAAACTGTTTTTT. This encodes CASSSPRDSLLGKLFF.

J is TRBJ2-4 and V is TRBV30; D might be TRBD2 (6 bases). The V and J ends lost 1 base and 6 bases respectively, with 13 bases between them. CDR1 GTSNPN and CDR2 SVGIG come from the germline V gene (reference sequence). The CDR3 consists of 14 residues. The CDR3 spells CAWSAGGFANIQYF. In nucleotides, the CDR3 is TGTGCCTGGAGTGCCGGGGGATTTGCAAACATTCAGTACTTC.

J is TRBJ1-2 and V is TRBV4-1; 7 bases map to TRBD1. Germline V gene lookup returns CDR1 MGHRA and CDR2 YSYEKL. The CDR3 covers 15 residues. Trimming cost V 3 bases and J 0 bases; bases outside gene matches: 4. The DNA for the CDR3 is TGCGCCAGCAGCCACCCAGGACAGGCTAACTATGGCTACACCTTC. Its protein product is CASSHPGQANYGYTF.

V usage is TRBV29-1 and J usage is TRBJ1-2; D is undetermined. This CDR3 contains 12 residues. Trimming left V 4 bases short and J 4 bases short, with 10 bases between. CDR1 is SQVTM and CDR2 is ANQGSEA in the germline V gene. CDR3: CSVVSTTYGYTF. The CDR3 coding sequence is TGCAGCGTTGTATCCACTACCTATGGCTACACCTTC.

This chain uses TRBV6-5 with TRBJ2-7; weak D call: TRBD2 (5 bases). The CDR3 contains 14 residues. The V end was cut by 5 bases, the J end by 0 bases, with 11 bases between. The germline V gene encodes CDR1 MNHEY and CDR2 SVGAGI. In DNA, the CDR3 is TGTGCCAGCAGTCACCTTGAGGGCTCCTACGAGCAGTACTTC. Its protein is CASSHLEGSYEQYF.

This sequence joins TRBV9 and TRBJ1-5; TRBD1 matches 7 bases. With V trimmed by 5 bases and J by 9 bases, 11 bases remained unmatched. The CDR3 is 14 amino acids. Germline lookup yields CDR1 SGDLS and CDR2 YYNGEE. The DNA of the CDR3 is TGTGCCAGCAGTGAAACAGGGGCCGCCTTGCCCCAGCATTTT. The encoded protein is CASSETGAALPQHF.

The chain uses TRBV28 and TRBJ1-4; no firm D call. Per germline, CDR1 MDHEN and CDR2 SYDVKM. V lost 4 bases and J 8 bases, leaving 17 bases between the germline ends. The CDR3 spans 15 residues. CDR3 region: CASSSRLTRGEKLFF. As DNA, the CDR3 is TGTGCCAGCAGTTCTCGACTCACCCGCGGCGAAAAACTGTTTTTT. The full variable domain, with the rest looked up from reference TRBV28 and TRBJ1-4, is DVKVTQSSRYLVKRTGEKVFLECVQDMDHENMFWYRQDPGLGLRLIYFSYDVKMKEKGDIPEGYSVSREKKERFSLILESASTNQTSMYLCASSSRLTRGEKLFFGSGTQLSVL.

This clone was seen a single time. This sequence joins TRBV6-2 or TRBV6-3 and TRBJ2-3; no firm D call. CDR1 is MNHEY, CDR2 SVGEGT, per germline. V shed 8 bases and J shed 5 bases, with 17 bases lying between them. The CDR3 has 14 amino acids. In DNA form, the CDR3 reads TGTGCCAGCTGCCCGCTGGAGCGAAGAGATACGCAGTATTTT. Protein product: CASCPLERRDTQYF.

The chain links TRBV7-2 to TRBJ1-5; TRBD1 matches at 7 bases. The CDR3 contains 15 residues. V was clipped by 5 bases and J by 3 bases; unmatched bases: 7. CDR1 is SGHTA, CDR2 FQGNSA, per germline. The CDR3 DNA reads TGTGCCAGCAGCCACCCTGACAGGGCCAATCAGCCCCAGCATTTT. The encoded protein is CASSHPDRANQPQHF.

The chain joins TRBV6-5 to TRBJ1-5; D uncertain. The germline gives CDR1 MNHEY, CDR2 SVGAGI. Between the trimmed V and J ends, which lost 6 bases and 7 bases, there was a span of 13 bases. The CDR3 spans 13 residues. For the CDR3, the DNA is TGTGCCAGCAGCGGACTGATAGGCCAGCCCCAGCATTTT. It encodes CASSGLIGQPQHF.

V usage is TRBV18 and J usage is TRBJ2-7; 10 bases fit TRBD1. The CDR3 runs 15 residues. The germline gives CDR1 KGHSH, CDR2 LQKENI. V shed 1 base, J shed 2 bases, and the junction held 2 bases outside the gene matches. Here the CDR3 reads CASSPRQGAAYEQYF. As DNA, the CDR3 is TGTGCCAGCTCACCACGACAGGGGGCGGCCTACGAGCAGTACTTC.

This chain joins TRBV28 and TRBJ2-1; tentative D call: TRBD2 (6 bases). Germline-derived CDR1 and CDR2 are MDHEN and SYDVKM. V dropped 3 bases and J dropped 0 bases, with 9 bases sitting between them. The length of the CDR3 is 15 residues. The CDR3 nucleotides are TGTGCCAGCAGTTTGGGGGGAAGCTCCTACAATGAGCAGTTCTTC. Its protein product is CASSLGGSSYNEQFF.

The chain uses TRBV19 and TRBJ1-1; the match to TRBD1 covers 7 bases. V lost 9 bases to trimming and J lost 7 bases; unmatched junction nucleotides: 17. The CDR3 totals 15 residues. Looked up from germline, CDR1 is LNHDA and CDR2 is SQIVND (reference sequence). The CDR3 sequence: CASSIVAGGVIEAFF. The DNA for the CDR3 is TGTGCCAGCAGCATTGTGGCAGGGGGTGTCATTGAAGCTTTCTTT.

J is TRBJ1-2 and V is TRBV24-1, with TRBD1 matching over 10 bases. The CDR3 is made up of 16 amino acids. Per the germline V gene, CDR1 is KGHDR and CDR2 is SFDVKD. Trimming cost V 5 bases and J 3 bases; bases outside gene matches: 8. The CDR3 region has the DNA TGTGCCACCAGTGGTGTTTCCGGGACAGGGGACTATGGCTACACCTTC. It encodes CATSGVSGTGDYGYTF.

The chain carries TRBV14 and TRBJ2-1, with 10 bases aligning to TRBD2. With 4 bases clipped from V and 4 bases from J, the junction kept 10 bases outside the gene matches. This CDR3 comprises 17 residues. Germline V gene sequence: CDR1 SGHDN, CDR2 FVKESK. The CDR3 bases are TGTGCCAGCAGCCCAGAGCGGGGGGGCCTACGGTACAATGAGCAGTTCTTC. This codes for CASSPERGGLRYNEQFF.

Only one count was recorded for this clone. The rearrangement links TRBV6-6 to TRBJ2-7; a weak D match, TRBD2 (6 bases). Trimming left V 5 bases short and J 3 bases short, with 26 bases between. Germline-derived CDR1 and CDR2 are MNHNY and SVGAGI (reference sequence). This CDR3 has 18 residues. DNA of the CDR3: TGTGCCAGCAGTCTTACTACGCGGCCTGGAGGGGTCGACTACGAGCAGTACTTC. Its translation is CASSLTTRPGGVDYEQYF.

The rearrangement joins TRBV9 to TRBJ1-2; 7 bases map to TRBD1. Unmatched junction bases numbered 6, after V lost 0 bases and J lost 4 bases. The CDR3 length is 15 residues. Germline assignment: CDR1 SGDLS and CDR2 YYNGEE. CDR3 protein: CASSVEGRQGYGYTF. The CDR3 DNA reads TGTGCCAGCAGCGTAGAAGGACGACAGGGCTATGGCTACACCTTC.